The 27 T cell receptor beta chains given below trace back to one sample, sequenced in a study of blood T cell repertoires in COVID-19. Only in-frame clones appear in the TCRdb table, and some are missing; sequencing was by immunoSEQ multiplex PCR. Among approximately 500,000 clones listed, roughly nine tenths were seen once. Sequencing was performed on peripheral blood. The receptors derive from a woman aged 50 to 60 with COVID-19, enrolled during active disease.

The chain links TRBV7-8 to TRBJ2-3, with D perhaps matching TRBD1 (6 bases). The CDR3 extends over 13 amino acids. V gave up 5 bases and J gave up 4 bases, with 10 bases separating them. Germline V gene sequence: CDR1 SGHVS, CDR2 FQNEAQ. The CDR3 loop is CASSLQGPDTQYF. The CDR3 DNA reads as TGTGCCAGCAGCCTACAGGGCCCAGATACGCAGTATTTT.

The gene calls are TRBV3-1 (or the pseudogene TRBV3-2) and TRBJ1-2; D is ambiguous. Germline-derived CDR1 and CDR2 are LGHDT and YNNKEL (reference sequence). The CDR3 covers 13 residues. V lost 0 bases, J lost 9 bases, and 11 bases lay in between. CDR3 coding DNA: TGTGCCAGCAGCCAAGATCTGGAGGAAAGCTACACCTTC. Translating it yields CASSQDLEESYTF.

The chain has TRBV5-4 and TRBJ1-2; tentative D call: TRBD1 (6 bases). Trimming cost V 3 bases and J 2 bases, with 11 bases left between them. Germline values: CDR1 SGHNT, CDR2 YYREEE (reference sequence). The CDR3 contains 14 residues. CDR3 region: CASSSPTGNYGYTF. In DNA, the CDR3 is TGTGCCAGCAGCTCTCCGACAGGCAACTATGGCTACACCTTC.

The chain employs TRBV7-9 and TRBJ2-2; TRBD1 matches at 9 bases. From germline, CDR1 is SEHNR and CDR2 FQNEAQ (reference sequence). With 4 bases clipped from V and 3 bases from J, the junction kept 6 bases outside the gene matches. The CDR3 extends over 16 amino acids. Here the CDR3 reads CASSSYWTGDTGELFF. CDR3 in DNA: TGTGCCAGCAGCTCTTACTGGACAGGGGACACCGGGGAGCTGTTTTTT.

The J gene is TRBJ1-3, the V gene TRBV6-1, with D unresolved. Germline assignment: CDR1 MNHNS and CDR2 SASEGT. Trimming cost V 1 base and J 9 bases, with 16 bases left between them. The CDR3 contains 15 residues. CDR3 protein: CASSEVRSGYPTIYF. CDR3 in DNA: TGTGCCAGCAGTGAAGTAAGGTCAGGTTACCCCACCATATATTTT.

The rearrangement links TRBV12-3 or TRBV12-4 to TRBJ1-6; D is ambiguous. The CDR3 runs 13 residues. V was trimmed by 7 bases and J by 7 bases, leaving 11 bases between them. CDR3 coding DNA: TGTGCCAGCACCCATGAGAGGAATTCACCCCTCCACTTT. Translating it yields CASTHERNSPLHF.

This CDR3 is CASSPGQGMQPQHF. CDR3 in DNA: TGCGCCAGCAGCCCGGGACAGGGGATGCAGCCCCAGCATTTT. The chain is built from TRBV10-2 and TRBJ1-5; 10 bases align to TRBD1. V lost 6 bases and J lost 7; bases outside the gene matches: 6. CDR3 length: 14 residues. In germline, CDR1 is WSHSY, CDR2 SAAADI.

The chain combines TRBV5-4 with TRBJ1-2; D remains unclear. CDR3 length: 15 amino acids. The germline V gene encodes CDR1 SGHNT and CDR2 YYREEE (reference sequence). V was shortened by 2 bases and J by 4 bases, with 15 bases between the two germline ends. CDR3 sequence: CASSFGAEGRYGYTF. CDR3 coding DNA: TGTGCCAGCAGCTTCGGAGCGGAGGGTCGCTATGGCTACACCTTC.

The chain carries TRBV19 and TRBJ1-1; D not certain. CDR3 length: 14 residues. Germline assignment: CDR1 LNHDA and CDR2 SQIVND (reference sequence). Deletions cut 4 bases from V and 3 bases from J, with 12 bases between. The CDR3 nucleotides are TGTGCCAGTAGTAGTACAGAACCCCACACTGAAGCTTTCTTT. It is translated as CASSSTEPHTEAFF.

In this sample, this clone turned up once. This rearrangement joins TRBV5-8 to TRBJ2-7, with 11 bases matching TRBD1. The CDR3 runs to 14 residues. After removal of 7 bases from V and 2 bases from J, the junction contained 5 bases not matched to a gene. The V gene's germline CDR1 is SGHTS and CDR2 YDEGEE. Here the CDR3 DNA reads TGTGCCAGCCGAACGGGACAGGGGGCCTACGAGCAGTACTTC. Its protein is CASRTGQGAYEQYF.

In DNA form, the CDR3 reads TGTGCCAGCAGTATAGACCGGGCAGATACGCAGTATTTT. Its protein product is CASSIDRADTQYF. This chain connects TRBV7-9 to TRBJ2-3; no definite D call. This CDR3 is built from 13 residues. V lost 6 bases and J lost 4, with 11 bases in between. Germline CDR1 is SEHNR and CDR2 is FQNEAQ (reference sequence).

This clone was counted a single time. V and J are TRBV15 and TRBJ1-3, with unresolved D. The CDR3 extends over 14 amino acids. Germline CDR1 is LNHNV and CDR2 is YYDKDF (reference sequence). The ends were cut back, 1 base at V and 0 bases at J, with 4 bases in the middle. This CDR3 reads CATSRGSSGNTIYF. In DNA, the CDR3 is TGTGCCACCAGCAGAGGGAGCTCTGGAAACACCATATATTTT.

The V gene is TRBV7-9, the J gene TRBJ2-1; D perhaps matches TRBD2 (5 bases). The CDR3 contains 13 residues. CDR1 is SEHNR and CDR2 is FQNEAQ in the germline V gene (reference sequence). V gave up 3 bases and J gave up 6 bases, with 9 bases separating them. The CDR3 DNA follows: TGTGCCAGCAGCTTTTTAGGAGGCAATGAGCAGTTCTTC. This codes for CASSFLGGNEQFF. The full variable domain, rest sourced from reference TRBV7-9 and TRBJ2-1, is DTGVSQNPRHKITKRGQNVTFRCDPISEHNRLYWYRQTLGQGPEFLTYFQNEAQLEKSRLLSDRFSAERPKGSFSTLEIQRTEQGDSAMYLCASSFLGGNEQFFGPGTRLTVL.

V usage is TRBV19 and J usage is TRBJ2-1; D is undetermined. The V gene lost 6 bases and the J gene lost 7 bases, with 13 bases spanning the gap. CDR1 is LNHDA, CDR2 SQIVND, per germline (reference sequence). This CDR3 comprises 13 residues. In DNA, the CDR3 is TGTGCCAGTAGCGTTCGGGTAGTAAATGAGCAGTTCTTC. This codes for CASSVRVVNEQFF.

The V and J genes are TRBV27 and TRBJ2-7; D perhaps matches TRBD2 (5 bases). The V end was cut by 8 bases, the J end by 2 bases, with 22 bases between. Germline V gene data show CDR1 as MNHEY and CDR2 as SMNVEV (reference sequence). The CDR3 extends over 16 amino acids. The CDR3: CASGLGKGGGPYEQYF. In DNA, the CDR3 is TGTGCCAGCGGACTGGGGAAAGGCGGAGGACCCTACGAGCAGTACTTC.

V and J are TRBV13 and TRBJ1-1; tentative D call: TRBD1 (6 bases). In germline, CDR1 is PRHDT, CDR2 FYEKMQ (reference sequence). Trimming removed 4 bases at V and 5 bases at J, with 17 bases between. CDR3 length: 15 amino acids. The CDR3 reads CASSSSGGRRTEAFF. CDR3 nucleotides: TGTGCCAGCAGCTCCTCTGGGGGCCGGAGGACTGAAGCTTTCTTT.

A note on this clone: Other DNA sequences of this sample code for an identical CDR3. This sequence joins TRBV30 and TRBJ1-1; no reliable D call. Germline lookup yields CDR1 GTSNPN and CDR2 SVGIG (reference sequence). Deletions cut 0 bases from V and 5 bases from J, with 10 bases between. The CDR3 has 13 amino acids. The CDR3 DNA reads TGTGCCTGGAGTGTGGCTCGGGAGACTGAAGCTTTCTTT. This translates into CAWSVARETEAFF.

This chain joins TRBV4-1 and TRBJ2-4; D possibly corresponds to TRBD1 (5 bases). The V and J ends lost 0 bases and 0 bases respectively, with 12 bases between them. The germline CDR1 and CDR2 sequences are MGHRA and YSYEKL. This CDR3 is 17 amino acids long. In DNA form, the CDR3 reads TGCGCCAGCAGCCAAGAGACGCAGGGAATAGCCAAAAACATTCAGTACTTC. Encoded protein: CASSQETQGIAKNIQYF.

This rearrangement joins TRBV19 to TRBJ2-3; D call uncertain. The ends were cut back, 1 base at V and 6 bases at J, with 8 bases in the middle. The CDR3 consists of 13 residues. Germline V lookup: CDR1 LNHDA, CDR2 SQIVND (reference sequence). CDR3 DNA sequence: TGTGCCAGTAGTATAGGATTCGCGGATACGCAGTATTTT. This gives the protein CASSIGFADTQYF.

CDR3: CASSPPGLTTGELFF. In DNA, the CDR3 is TGTGCCAGCAGTCCCCCGGGACTGACAACCGGGGAGCTGTTTTTT. This chain uses TRBV6-5 with TRBJ2-2; tentative D call: TRBD2 (6 bases). Trimming took 5 bases from V and 5 from J, leaving 15 bases between them. The CDR3 is 15 residues long. The germline CDR1 and CDR2 sequences are MNHEY and SVGAGI.

This chain connects TRBV6-1 to TRBJ1-4; possible D gene TRBD1, 6 bases. CDR3 length: 16 residues. V was shortened by 4 bases and J by 8 bases, with 20 bases between the two germline ends. CDR1 and CDR2 from the germline V gene are MNHNS and SASEGT. The CDR3 nucleotides are TGTGCCAGCAGTGGGACGACAGGATTCCTGGACGAAAAACTGTTTTTT. Protein: CASSGTTGFLDEKLFF.

The genes are TRBV5-1 and TRBJ2-7; D possibly corresponds to TRBD2 (7 bases). CDR1 is SGHRS and CDR2 is YFSETQ in the germline V gene. V dropped 7 bases and J dropped 5 bases, with 19 bases sitting between them. The length of the CDR3 is 14 residues. The CDR3 DNA follows: TGCGCCAGCGGCGGGGGCCAGGGGAGTGACGAGCAGTACTTC. Protein: CASGGGQGSDEQYF.

The chain has TRBV4-1 and TRBJ1-4; D might be TRBD1 (5 bases). This CDR3 is built from 14 residues. The germline gives CDR1 MGHRA, CDR2 YSYEKL. The V gene lost 4 bases and the J gene lost 8 bases, with 14 bases spanning the gap. CDR3 coding DNA: TGCGCCAGCAGCCCCCAGGGTGGGGGGGAAAAACTGTTTTTT. Protein product: CASSPQGGGEKLFF.

This chain uses TRBV13 with TRBJ2-7; D perhaps matches TRBD1 (6 bases). V lost 4 bases, J lost 6 bases, and 13 bases lay in between. The CDR3 length is 13 residues. CDR1 and CDR2 from the germline V gene are PRHDT and FYEKMQ (reference sequence). The CDR3 nucleotides read TGTGCCAGCAGCTGGGGAACAGGGACCGAGCAGTACTTC. Translating gives CASSWGTGTEQYF.

V is TRBV19 and J is TRBJ1-1; D is undetermined. From germline, CDR1 is LNHDA and CDR2 SQIVND (reference sequence). The CDR3 has 13 residues. With 4 bases removed from V and 11 bases from J, the gap between germline ends came to 17 bases. The CDR3 protein is CASSTLHIGRAFF. The CDR3 DNA reads as TGTGCCAGTAGTACCTTACACATTGGGAGGGCTTTCTTT.

The CDR3 protein is CASSSSGGEPYNEQFF. The DNA of the CDR3 is TGCGCCAGCAGCTCTAGCGGGGGGGAGCCCTACAATGAGCAGTTCTTC. The rearrangement links TRBV5-1 to TRBJ2-1, with TRBD2 matching over 12 bases. With 3 bases clipped from V and 2 bases from J, the junction kept 3 bases outside the gene matches. Germline V gene sequence: CDR1 SGHRS, CDR2 YFSETQ. The CDR3 is made up of 16 amino acids.

About this clone: The sample has other DNA sequences that encode this CDR3 too. The chain uses TRBV3-1 (or the pseudogene TRBV3-2) and TRBJ2-3, with 14 bases aligning to TRBD2. The length of the CDR3 is 16 residues. V gave up 3 bases and J gave up 1 base; unmatched junction bases: 0. Germline assignment: CDR1 LGHDT and CDR2 YNNKEL (reference sequence). The CDR3, as DNA: TGTGCCAGCAGCCAGGGACTAGCGGGGGGCACAGATACGCAGTATTTT. Its translation is CASSQGLAGGTDTQYF.